This T cell receptor beta chain was retrieved from a study of T cell responses to AZD1222 COVID-19 vaccine. Overall study context: Pooling was applied to second doses at about 4 or about 12 weeks.

Generated by immunoSEQ multiplex PCR, the TCRdb table keeps only in-frame clones and is missing some. The sample consists of 150,000 to 200,000 clones, around 92% of them appearing once. V lost 0 bases to trimming and J lost 7 bases, with 10 bases between them. There are 13 residues in the CDR3. Germline V gene lookup returns CDR1 MNHEY and CDR2 SVGAGI. This sequence originates from an adult in good health. The chain couples TRBV6-5 to TRBJ2-7; tentatively, D is TRBD2 (5 bases). Sequencing used peripheral blood, obtained on day 0 of AZD1222 vaccination. CDR3 protein: CASSYSEREEQYF. The DNA of the CDR3 is TGTGCCAGCAGTTACTCGGAACGGGAAGAGCAGTACTTC.